This T cell receptor beta chain came from a study of CD8 T cells in ankylosing spondylitis. Study results and limitations: Clones tied to disease were said to be significantly enriched in matched ankylosing spondylitis synovial fluid. Apparently characteristic of ankylosing spondylitis blood was a TCR beta motif (fewer than ten highly homologous variants).

Comment on this clonotype: Its antigen is as yet unknown.

TCRdb processed the 5' RACE reads anew with MiXCR; each CDR3 protein has one entry. The sample includes around 480,000 distinct CDR3 sequences, under 20% of them seen just once. The V and J ends lost 4 bases and 6 bases, in that order; junction bases with no gene match: 6. Germline CDR1 and CDR2: LGHNA and YNFKEQ. This CDR3 comprises 16 residues. This chain joins TRBV4-2 and TRBJ2-1, with TRBD2 identical over 13 bases. The sequence was obtained from a male donor with ankylosing spondylitis. The sequencing input was blood, either unsorted or a sorted T cell fraction (not recorded which). CDR3 coding DNA: TGTGCCAGCAGCCGCCAACTAGCGGGAGGGCCCAATGAGCAGTTCTTC. Translating it yields CASSRQLAGGPNEQFF.